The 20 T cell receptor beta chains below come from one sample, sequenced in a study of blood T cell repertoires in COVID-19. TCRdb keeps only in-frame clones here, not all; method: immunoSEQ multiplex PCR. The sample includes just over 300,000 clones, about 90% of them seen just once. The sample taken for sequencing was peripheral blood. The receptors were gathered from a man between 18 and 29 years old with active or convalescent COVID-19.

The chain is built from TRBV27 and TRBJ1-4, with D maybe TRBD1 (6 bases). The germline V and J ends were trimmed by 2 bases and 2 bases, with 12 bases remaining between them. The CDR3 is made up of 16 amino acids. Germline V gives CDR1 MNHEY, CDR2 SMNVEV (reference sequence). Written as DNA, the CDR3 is TGTGCCAGCAGTTTACTACCACAGGGTACTAATGAAAAACTGTTTTTT. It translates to CASSLLPQGTNEKLFF. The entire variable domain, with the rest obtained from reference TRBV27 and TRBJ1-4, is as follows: EAQVTQNPRYLITVTGKKLTVTCSQNMNHEYMSWYRQDPGLGLRQIYYSMNVEVTDKGDVPEGYKVSRKEKRNFPLILESPSPNQTSLYFCASSLLPQGTNEKLFFGSGTQLSVL.

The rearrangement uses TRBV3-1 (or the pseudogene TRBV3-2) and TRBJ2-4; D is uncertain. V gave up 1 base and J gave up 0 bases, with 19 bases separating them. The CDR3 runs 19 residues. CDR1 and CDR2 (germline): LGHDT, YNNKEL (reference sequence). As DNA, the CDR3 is TGTGCCAGCAGCCAAGGGCCCATGAGACATCCTTTAGCCAAAAACATTCAGTACTTC. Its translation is CASSQGPMRHPLAKNIQYF.

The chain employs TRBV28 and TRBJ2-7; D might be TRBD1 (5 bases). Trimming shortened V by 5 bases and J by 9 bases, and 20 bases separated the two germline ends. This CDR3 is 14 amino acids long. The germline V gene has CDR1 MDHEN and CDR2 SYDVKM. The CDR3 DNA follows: TGTGCCAGCAGTGGAAGGACAACGATCATGTCGCAGTACTTC. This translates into CASSGRTTIMSQYF.

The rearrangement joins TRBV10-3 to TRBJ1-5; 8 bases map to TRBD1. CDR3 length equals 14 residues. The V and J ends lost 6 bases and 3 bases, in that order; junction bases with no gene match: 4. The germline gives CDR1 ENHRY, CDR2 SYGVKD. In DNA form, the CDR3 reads TGTGCCATCAGCCGACAGGGGCTCAATCAGCCCCAGCATTTT. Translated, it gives CAISRQGLNQPQHF.

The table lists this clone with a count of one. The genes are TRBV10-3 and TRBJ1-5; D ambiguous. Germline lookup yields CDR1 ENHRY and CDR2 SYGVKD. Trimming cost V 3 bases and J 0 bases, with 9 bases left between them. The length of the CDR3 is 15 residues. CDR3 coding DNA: TGTGCCATCAGTGAATCGGGGAATAGCAATCAGCCCCAGCATTTT. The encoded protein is CAISESGNSNQPQHF.

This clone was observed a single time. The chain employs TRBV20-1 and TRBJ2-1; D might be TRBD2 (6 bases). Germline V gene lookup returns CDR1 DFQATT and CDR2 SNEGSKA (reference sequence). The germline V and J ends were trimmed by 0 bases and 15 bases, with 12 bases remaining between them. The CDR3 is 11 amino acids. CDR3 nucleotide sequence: TGCAGTGCTAGAGAAGGGACTGGAGGGTTCTTC. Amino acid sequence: CSAREGTGGFF.

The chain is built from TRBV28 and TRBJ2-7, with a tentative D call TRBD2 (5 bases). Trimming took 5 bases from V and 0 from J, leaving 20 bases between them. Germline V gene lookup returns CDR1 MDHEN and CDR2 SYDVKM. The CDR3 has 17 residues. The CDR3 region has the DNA TGTGCCAGCAGTCCCTCCGGGTTCCTGGGGAGCTCCTACGAGCAGTACTTC. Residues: CASSPSGFLGSSYEQYF.

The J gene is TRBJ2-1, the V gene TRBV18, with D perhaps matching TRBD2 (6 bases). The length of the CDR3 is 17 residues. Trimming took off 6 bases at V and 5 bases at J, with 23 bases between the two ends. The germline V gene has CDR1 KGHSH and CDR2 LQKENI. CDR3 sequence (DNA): TGTGCCAGCTCCCCGGCGGTTGGGGGAGGTTTAAACAATGAGCAGTTCTTC. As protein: CASSPAVGGGLNNEQFF.

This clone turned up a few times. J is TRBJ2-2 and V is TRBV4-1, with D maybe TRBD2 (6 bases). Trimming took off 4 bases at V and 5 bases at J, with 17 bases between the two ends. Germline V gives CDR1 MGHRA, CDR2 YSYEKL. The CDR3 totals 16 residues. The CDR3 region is CASSLLPGRPTGELFF. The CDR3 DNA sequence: TGCGCCAGCAGCCTCCTTCCTGGGAGGCCTACCGGGGAGCTGTTTTTT.

The CDR3 sequence: CASSQGFAGSTDTQYF. As DNA, the CDR3 is TGCGCCAGCAGCCAAGGGTTCGCAGGATCCACAGATACGCAGTATTTT. The V call is TRBV4-3, the J call TRBJ2-3; D gene uncertain. This CDR3 contains 16 residues. Deletions cut 1 base from V and 2 bases from J, with 13 bases between. CDR1 and CDR2 from the germline V gene are LGHNA and YSLEER.

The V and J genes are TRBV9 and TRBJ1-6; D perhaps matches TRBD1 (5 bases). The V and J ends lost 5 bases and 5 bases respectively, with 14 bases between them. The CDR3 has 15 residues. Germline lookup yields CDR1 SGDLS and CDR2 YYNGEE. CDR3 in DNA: TGTGCCAGCAGTGAATTCCAGGGCCATAATTCACCCCTCCACTTT. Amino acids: CASSEFQGHNSPLHF. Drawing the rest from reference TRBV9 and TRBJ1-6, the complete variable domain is DSGVTQTPKHLITATGQRVTLRCSPRSGDLSVYWYQQSLDQGLQFLIQYYNGEERAKGNILERFSAQQFPDLHSELNLSSLELGDSALYFCASSEFQGHNSPLHFGNGTRLTVT.

DNA of the CDR3: TGTGCCATCCTCATGGGCGCCGGGGAGCTGTTTTTT. The encoded protein is CAILMGAGELFF. V is TRBV10-3 and J is TRBJ2-2; D is uncertain. The germline V gene encodes CDR1 ENHRY and CDR2 SYGVKD. Between the trimmed V and J ends, which lost 8 bases and 6 bases, there was a span of 10 bases. The CDR3 contains 12 residues.

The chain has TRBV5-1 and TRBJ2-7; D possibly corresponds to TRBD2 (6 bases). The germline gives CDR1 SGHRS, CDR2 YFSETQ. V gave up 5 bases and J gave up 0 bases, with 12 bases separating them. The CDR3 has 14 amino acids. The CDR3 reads CASRADGSSYEQYF. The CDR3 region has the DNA TGCGCCAGCAGGGCGGACGGGAGCTCCTACGAGCAGTACTTC.

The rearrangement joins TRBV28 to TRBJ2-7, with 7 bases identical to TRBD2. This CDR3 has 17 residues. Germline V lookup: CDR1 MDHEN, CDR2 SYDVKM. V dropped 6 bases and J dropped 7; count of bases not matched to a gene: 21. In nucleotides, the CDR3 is TGTGCCAGCAGCCGCAACGTTGGGGCTAGCGGTGGGCGGGAGCAGTACTTC. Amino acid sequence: CASSRNVGASGGREQYF.

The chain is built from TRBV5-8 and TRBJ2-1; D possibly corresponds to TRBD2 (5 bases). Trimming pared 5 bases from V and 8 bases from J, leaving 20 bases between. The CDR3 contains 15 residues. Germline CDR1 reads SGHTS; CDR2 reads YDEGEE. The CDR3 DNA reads TGTGCCAGCAGTTCGCATGGACGGGGAGTCGATGAGCAGTTCTTC. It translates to CASSSHGRGVDEQFF.

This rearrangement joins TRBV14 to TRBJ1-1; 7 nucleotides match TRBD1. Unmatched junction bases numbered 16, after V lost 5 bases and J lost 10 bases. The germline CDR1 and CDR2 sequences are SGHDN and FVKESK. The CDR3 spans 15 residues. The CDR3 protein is CASSAGGSQVKGAFF. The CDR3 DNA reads TGTGCCAGCAGCGCAGGGGGAAGTCAGGTTAAGGGAGCTTTCTTT.

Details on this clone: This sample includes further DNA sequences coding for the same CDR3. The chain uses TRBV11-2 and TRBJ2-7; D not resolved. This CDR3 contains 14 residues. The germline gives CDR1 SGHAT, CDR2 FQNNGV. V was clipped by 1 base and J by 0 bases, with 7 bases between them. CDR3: CASSLGGSSYEQYF. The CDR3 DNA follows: TGTGCCAGCAGCTTAGGCGGCAGCTCCTACGAGCAGTACTTC.

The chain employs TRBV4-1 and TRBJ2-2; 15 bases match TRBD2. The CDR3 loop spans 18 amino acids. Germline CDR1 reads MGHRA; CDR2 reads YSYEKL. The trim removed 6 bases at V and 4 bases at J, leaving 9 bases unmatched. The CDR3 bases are TGCGCCAGCAGGGGGACTAGCGGGAGGACCACGGTCACCGGGGAGCTGTTTTTT. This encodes CASRGTSGRTTVTGELFF.

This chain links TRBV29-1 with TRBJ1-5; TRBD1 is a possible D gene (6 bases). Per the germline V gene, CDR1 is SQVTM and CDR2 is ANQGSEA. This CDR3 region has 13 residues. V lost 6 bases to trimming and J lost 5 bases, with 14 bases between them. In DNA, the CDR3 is TGCAGCGTCAATCAGGGGTCCGATCAGCCCCAGCATTTT. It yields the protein CSVNQGSDQPQHF.

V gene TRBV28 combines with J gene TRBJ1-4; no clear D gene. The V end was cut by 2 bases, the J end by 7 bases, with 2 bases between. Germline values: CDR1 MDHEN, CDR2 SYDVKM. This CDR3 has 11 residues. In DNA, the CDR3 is TGTGCCAGCAGTTTACGTGAAAAACTGTTTTTT. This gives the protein CASSLREKLFF. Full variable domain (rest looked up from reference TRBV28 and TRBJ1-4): DVKVTQSSRYLVKRTGEKVFLECVQDMDHENMFWYRQDPGLGLRLIYFSYDVKMKEKGDIPEGYSVSREKKERFSLILESASTNQTSMYLCASSLREKLFFGSGTQLSVL.